A selection of T cell receptor beta chains follows, all from one sample in a study of T cells in Graves' hyperthyroidism and ophthalmopathy. MiXCR, applied by TCRdb to the multiplex PCR reads, yields one record per CDR3 protein. The repertoire holds roughly 700,000 distinct CDR3 sequences, with 35% as singletons. The sequencing input was blood. The receptors were sampled from a woman aged 40 to 50 with Graves' hyperthyroidism. CDR3s include the opening cysteine and the closing phenylalanine or tryptophan. Part of the rows lack a size; the others show once, few, many or a class for expanded clones.

j_call	clone_size	v_call	cdr3_aa
TRBJ1-5	few	TRBV11-2	CASSMTAGQPQHF
TRBJ2-5	-	TRBV29-1	CSQVRTSGETQYF
TRBJ2-7	many	TRBV5-8	CASSLTGGGYEQYF
TRBJ1-6	-	TRBV11-1	CASSLMGTSPLHF
TRBJ2-5	few	TRBV7-9	CASSQEGRGSEETQYF
TRBJ2-3	-	TRBV12-3/TRBV12-4	CASSPTKPDTQYF
TRBJ1-2	many	TRBV29-1	CSVQGSSWMGGYTF
TRBJ2-7	-	TRBV15	CATSSSGSAYEQYF
TRBJ1-2	many	TRBV20-1	CSAYEVTGGIYGYTF
TRBJ1-5	-	TRBV6-4	CAISLDRDSNQPQHF
TRBJ2-6	many	TRBV24-1	CATSAGQRSSGANVLTF
TRBJ1-2	many	TRBV12-3/TRBV12-4	CASISSGGDGYTF
TRBJ1-4	many	TRBV14	CASSQAAVGEKLFF
TRBJ2-5	once	TRBV20-1	CSAEVQGKETQYF
TRBJ1-1	-	TRBV14	CASSQVGGYTEAFF
TRBJ1-1	-	TRBV7-9	CASSQEGYAEAFF
TRBJ1-5	few	TRBV12-3/TRBV12-4	CASSFFRVGGSNQPQHF
TRBJ1-4	many	TRBV12-3/TRBV12-4	CASAETREKLFF
TRBJ1-1	many	TRBV4-3	CASSQDRGSVTEAFF
TRBJ2-5	-	TRBV6-5	CASSYSIWGIQEAQYF
TRBJ2-5	many	TRBV4-1	CASSLRLAGVETQYF
TRBJ1-5	-	TRBV12-3/TRBV12-4	CASSPNRGGGNQPQHF
TRBJ1-1	many	TRBV20-1	CSARGDIRTEAFF
TRBJ1-1	many	TRBV7-2	CASSLNVGGGNTEAFF
TRBJ1-1	many	TRBV19	CASKIGTVNTEAFF
TRBJ1-6	-	TRBV7-9	CASSPDQGGVLNSPLHF
TRBJ1-1	-	TRBV9	CASIVAEATEAFF
TRBJ1-5	-	TRBV5-5	CASSPGVDDQPQHF
TRBJ2-2	-	TRBV10-3	CAISDWSSGELFF
TRBJ2-2	many	TRBV14	CASSQGGSTGELFF
TRBJ1-2	few	TRBV3-1	CASSLSGEGYTF
TRBJ2-2	few	TRBV5-8	CASSWVGRMNTGELFF
TRBJ2-6	many	TRBV7-3	CASSLGLGYGSGANVLTF
TRBJ2-5	-	TRBV29-1	CSQDRNRETQYF
TRBJ2-1	-	TRBV2	CASSVSRGGEQFF
TRBJ1-4	-	TRBV20-1	CSAGRGLNEKLFF
TRBJ1-2	many	TRBV19	CASRSQDYGYTF
-	-	TRBV7-3	CASSLSGGTYNEQFF
TRBJ2-5	-	TRBV6-2/TRBV6-3	CASQRPQDQETQYF
TRBJ1-1	many	TRBV7-9	CASSLVPAMNTEAFF
TRBJ1-5	-	TRBV12-3/TRBV12-4	CASSDLAGSNQPQHF
-	-	TRBV6-2/TRBV6-3	CASSPRDGEQFF
TRBJ2-7	many	TRBV12-3/TRBV12-4	CASSGQGTYEQYF
TRBJ1-2	-	TRBV29-1	CSVEVRGDYGYTF
TRBJ1-5	-	TRBV7-2	CASSFTFGLAGAADQPQHF
TRBJ1-5	many	TRBV19	CASSIEGYGQPQHF
TRBJ1-2	many	TRBV2	CASTGQNYGYTF
TRBJ2-7	-	TRBV11-2	CASSSSDRPYEQYF
TRBJ2-2	many	TRBV12-3/TRBV12-4	CASSLLEGTGELFF
TRBJ2-4	-	TRBV2	CASGPGLAKNIQYF
TRBJ2-5	once	TRBV6-5	CASSEGNREAQYF
TRBJ1-1	-	TRBV5-5	CASSVGQRNTEAFF
TRBJ1-2	many	TRBV10-3	CAITREGGGYTF